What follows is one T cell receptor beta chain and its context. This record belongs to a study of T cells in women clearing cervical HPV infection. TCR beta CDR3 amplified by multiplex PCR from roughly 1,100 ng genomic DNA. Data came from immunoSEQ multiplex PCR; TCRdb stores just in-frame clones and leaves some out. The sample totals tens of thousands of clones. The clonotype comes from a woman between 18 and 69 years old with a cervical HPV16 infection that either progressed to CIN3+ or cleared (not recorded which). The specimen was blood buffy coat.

The part of the CDR3 DNA that was read is TGTGCCAGTAGTATATCGGGACAGGCCCTAAACAATCAGCCC. Its protein is CASSISGQALNNQP. In full, the CDR3 is CASSISGQALNNQPQHF. This chain uses TRBV19 with TRBJ1-5; TRBD1 aligns across 8 bases. The observed sequence ends 3 residues before the CDR3 terminus, with the missing tail filled in from the germline J gene. Germline CDR1 is LNHDA and CDR2 is SQIVND (reference sequence). The J segment lost 3 bases and the V segment lost 2 bases, leaving 9 bases of the junction unmatched. CDR3 size: 17 residues.